Listed below are T cell receptor beta chains from one sample, sequenced in a study of T cell responses to AZD1222 COVID-19 vaccine. TCRdb keeps only in-frame clones here, not all; method: immunoSEQ multiplex PCR. This sample has some 150,000 clones, with 88% found just once. The sequenced sample was peripheral blood, obtained on day 0 of AZD1222 vaccination. The receptors originated from an adult in good health. CDR3s include the opening cysteine and the closing phenylalanine or tryptophan. D genes are given only for firm matches. Part of the rows lack a size; the others show once, few, many or a class for expanded clones.

TRBD1	TRBV6-5	TRBJ1-1	.	CASSQDRGDTEAFF	TGTGCCAGCAGTCAGGACAGGGGGGACACTGAAGCTTTCTTT
TRBD1	TRBV6-5	TRBJ1-2	few	CASSLGQFYGYTF	TGTGCCAGCAGCCTGGGACAGTTCTATGGCTACACCTTC
TRBD2	TRBV19	TRBJ2-1	.	CASKRRGAVDEQFF	TGTGCCAGTAAAAGGCGGGGGGCGGTAGATGAGCAGTTCTTC
.	TRBV6-6	TRBJ2-7	.	CASSYSFKNLYEQYF	TGTGCCAGCAGTTACTCGTTTAAGAATCTCTACGAGCAGTACTTC
.	TRBV6-5	TRBJ1-2	.	CASSSIQGIYGYTF	TGTGCCAGCAGCAGCATACAGGGAATCTATGGCTACACCTTC
.	TRBV9	TRBJ1-3	.	CASSANSESSGNTIYF	TGTGCCAGCAGCGCGAACAGTGAAAGCTCTGGAAACACCATATATTTT
.	TRBV7-8	TRBJ1-3	.	CASSRHGNTIYF	TGTGCCAGCAGCCGCCACGGAAACACCATATATTTT
.	TRBV27	TRBJ1-1	.	CASPATGSHYMNTEAFF	TGTGCCAGTCCCGCGACAGGATCTCACTACATGAACACTGAAGCTTTCTTT
TRBD1	TRBV5-1	TRBJ2-5	.	CASSPTGGAETQYF	TGCGCCAGCAGCCCTACAGGGGGCGCGGAGACCCAGTACTTC
.	TRBV5-1	TRBJ2-3	.	CASSLALGVSTDTQYF	TGCGCCAGCAGCTTGGCCCTGGGAGTCAGCACAGATACGCAGTATTTT
.	TRBV5-4	TRBJ2-1	once	CASSSSLLGENEQFF	TGTGCCAGCAGCTCGAGCTTGCTAGGGGAGAATGAGCAGTTCTTC
.	TRBV19	TRBJ2-3	.	CASSIDFTDTQYF	TGTGCCAGTAGTATCGACTTCACAGATACGCAGTATTTT
.	TRBV7-6	TRBJ2-1	.	CASGPPGRSYNEQFF	TGTGCCAGCGGCCCCCCCGGACGCTCCTACAATGAGCAGTTCTTC
TRBD1	TRBV5-1	TRBJ1-1	.	CASSPGTGIEAFF	TGCGCCAGCAGCCCCGGGACAGGGATTGAAGCTTTCTTT
TRBD2	TRBV7-6	TRBJ2-7	.	CASSWSGGASEQYF	TGTGCCAGCAGCTGGAGCGGGGGGGCGAGCGAGCAGTACTTC
.	TRBV18	TRBJ1-5	.	CASSSSRSGPNQPQHF	TGTGCCAGCTCATCTTCACGTTCAGGGCCCAATCAGCCCCAGCATTTT
.	TRBV9	TRBJ1-5	once	CASSVSGHGNQPQHF	TGTGCCAGCAGCGTATCGGGGCACGGCAATCAGCCCCAGCATTTT
TRBD1	TRBV19	TRBJ2-5	few	CASSVGTGGRETQYF	TGTGCCAGTAGTGTCGGGACAGGGGGACGCGAGACCCAGTACTTC
.	TRBV19	TRBJ2-3	.	CASSVPGRSTDTQYF	TGTGCCAGTAGTGTCCCAGGGAGGAGCACAGATACGCAGTATTTT
.	TRBV12-3/TRBV12-4	TRBJ1-2	.	CASSSGVGDGYTF	TGTGCCAGCAGTTCAGGGGTAGGGGATGGCTACACCTTC
.	TRBV6-1	TRBJ2-7	.	CASSEAAYGEQYF	TGTGCCAGCAGTGAAGCAGCCTACGGCGAGCAGTACTTC
TRBD1	TRBV6-2/TRBV6-3	TRBJ2-7	.	CASSYLRDRAEQYF	TGTGCCAGCAGTTACTTGCGGGACAGGGCCGAGCAGTACTTC
.	TRBV2	TRBJ1-1	.	CASSENSVGTEAFF	TGTGCCAGCAGTGAAAATTCCGTGGGCACTGAAGCTTTCTTT
TRBD1	TRBV4-3	TRBJ2-7	.	CASSREGQQGIYEQYF	TGCGCCAGCAGCCGAGAAGGACAACAGGGGATCTACGAGCAGTACTTC
TRBD1	TRBV7-2	TRBJ1-2	.	CASSPGDRANYGYTF	TGTGCCAGCAGCCCGGGCGACAGGGCCAACTATGGCTACACCTTC
.	TRBV27	TRBJ1-6	.	CASSLYQGGNSPLHF	TGTGCCAGCAGTTTATATCAGGGTGGGAATTCACCCCTCCACTTT
TRBD1	TRBV6-5	TRBJ2-5	.	CASSYARTGGGETQYF	TGTGCCAGCAGTTACGCCAGGACAGGGGGCGGCGAGACCCAGTACTTC
.	TRBV2	TRBJ2-4	.	CASSEVTVPLWFIQYF	TGTGCCAGCAGTGAGGTCACAGTCCCTTTGTGGTTCATTCAGTACTTC
.	TRBV7-9	TRBJ1-2	.	CASSLGGVYGYTF	TGTGCCAGCAGCTTAGGAGGGGTCTATGGCTACACCTTC
TRBD1	TRBV6-5	TRBJ2-7	.	CASSYSGTVSSYEQYF	TGTGCCAGCAGTTACTCTGGGACAGTAAGCTCCTACGAGCAGTACTTC
.	TRBV13	TRBJ2-1	.	CASSLGAQGRYNEQFF	TGTGCCAGCAGCTTAGGAGCCCAGGGGAGGTACAATGAGCAGTTCTTC
.	TRBV25-1	TRBJ2-1	.	CASSGGYEQFF	TGTGCCAGCAGTGGTGGGTATGAGCAGTTCTTC
.	TRBV7-9	TRBJ2-3	.	CASSPDFGDTQYF	TGTGCCAGCAGTCCCGATTTCGGAGATACGCAGTATTTT
.	TRBV5-4	TRBJ1-2	.	CASSLSTDNYGYTF	TGTGCCAGCAGCTTGAGCACGGATAACTATGGCTACACCTTC
TRBD1	TRBV7-9	TRBJ1-2	.	CASRHTRQGRNYGYTF	TGTGCCAGCAGGCATACGAGACAGGGGAGGAACTATGGCTACACCTTC
.	TRBV9	TRBJ1-2	many	CASSRRQKADYGYTF	TGTGCCAGCAGCAGAAGGCAGAAGGCTGACTATGGCTACACCTTC
.	TRBV18	TRBJ1-2	.	CASSPRLEQGLGYGYTF	TGTGCCAGCTCACCCCGGTTGGAACAGGGTCTTGGCTATGGCTACACCTTC
.	TRBV29-1	TRBJ2-5	once	CSVRGAQETQYF	TGCAGCGTTCGGGGGGCCCAAGAGACCCAGTACTTC
.	TRBV6-5	TRBJ1-3	.	CASRGGRSGNTIYF	TGTGCCAGCAGGGGGGGACGATCTGGAAACACCATATATTTT
TRBD1	TRBV5-6	TRBJ2-3	.	CASTFSGTGYTDTQYF	TGTGCCAGCACCTTCTCCGGGACAGGGTACACAGATACGCAGTATTTT